Below are 15 T cell receptor beta chains sequenced from a single sample in a study of shared clonotypes between healthy human individuals. Libraries were prepared by immunoSEQ multiplex PCR; TCRdb keeps only in-frame clonotypes and omits some of them. The top ten hold about 12% of the sample, which has about 470,000 clones, roughly 77% seen once. The specimen was PBMCs. Source of these receptors: a woman in her 40s in good health. Some clones in this sample may be carry-over from other donors' samples.

The chain employs TRBV27 and TRBJ1-4; D remains ambiguous. Germline values: CDR1 MNHEY, CDR2 SMNVEV (reference sequence). There are 15 residues in the CDR3. The V and J ends lost 5 bases and 6 bases respectively, with 16 bases between them. For the CDR3, the DNA is TGTGCCAGCAGTCTACATATGATAGGAGATGAAAAACTGTTTTTT. Translated, it gives CASSLHMIGDEKLFF.

This chain uses TRBV4-2 with TRBJ2-1; D may match TRBD1 or TRBD2 (8 bases each). CDR3 length: 17 residues. Germline CDR1 and CDR2: LGHNA and YNFKEQ. V was clipped by 4 bases and J by 3 bases, with 19 bases between them. The CDR3 spells CASSRRSGGTGYNEQFF. The DNA of the CDR3 is TGTGCCAGCAGCCGCAGGTCGGGGGGGACAGGCTACAATGAGCAGTTCTTC.

The V and J genes are TRBV7-8 and TRBJ2-7; 9 bases match TRBD1. CDR3 length: 14 residues. V shed 3 bases and J 5 bases; nucleotides not matched to a gene: 5. Germline CDR1 SGHVS, CDR2 FQNEAQ. The CDR3 reads CASSLGQGFHEQYF. The CDR3 DNA reads TGTGCCAGCAGCTTGGGACAGGGTTTCCACGAGCAGTACTTC.

The chain has TRBV30 and TRBJ2-7; D unresolved. V was trimmed by 1 base and J by 3 bases, leaving 4 bases between them. There are 11 residues in the CDR3. Per the germline V gene, CDR1 is GTSNPN and CDR2 is SVGIG (reference sequence). CDR3 loop: CAWSDYYEQYF. The CDR3 nucleotides are TGTGCCTGGAGTGATTACTACGAGCAGTACTTC.

J is TRBJ2-3 and V is TRBV11-1; D remains ambiguous. V lost 6 bases, J lost 7 bases, and 11 bases lay in between. Germline V lookup: CDR1 SGHAT, CDR2 FQDESV (reference sequence). The CDR3 is 12 residues long. CDR3 sequence reads: CASRGPSNTQYF. DNA for the CDR3: TGTGCCAGCAGAGGGCCCTCTAATACGCAGTATTTT.

This clone was counted once. The gene calls are TRBV28 and TRBJ1-2; D perhaps matches TRBD1 (5 bases). In germline, CDR1 is MDHEN, CDR2 SYDVKM. Deletions cut 6 bases from V and 3 bases from J, with 11 bases between. CDR3 length: 13 amino acids. CDR3 in amino acids: CASRMTADYGYTF. CDR3 DNA sequence: TGTGCCAGCAGGATGACAGCAGACTATGGCTACACCTTC.

The CDR3 bases are TGCAGCGTTGAACTAGATATAACGCAGTATTTT. As protein: CSVELDITQYF. The chain links TRBV29-1 to TRBJ2-3; no clear D gene. V shed 2 bases and J shed 9 bases, with 9 bases lying between them. The CDR3 is 11 amino acids. CDR1 and CDR2 from the germline V gene are SQVTM and ANQGSEA.

J is TRBJ1-3 and V is TRBV11-2, with TRBD1 as a possible D gene (5 bases). In germline, CDR1 is SGHAT, CDR2 FQNNGV. V shed 6 bases and J shed 9 bases, with 12 bases lying between them. This CDR3 is built from 12 residues. DNA for the CDR3: TGTGCCAGCAGTTTCGACAGAGTCACCATATATTTT. As protein: CASSFDRVTIYF. Combining the CDR3 with reference TRBV11-2 and TRBJ1-3 gives the whole variable domain EAGVAQSPRYKIIEKRQSVAFWCNPISGHATLYWYQQILGQGPKLLIQFQNNGVVDDSQLPKDRFSAERLKGVDSTLKIQPAKLEDSAVYLCASSFDRVTIYFGEGSWLTVV.

The gene calls are TRBV6-5 and TRBJ1-3; 8 positions agree with TRBD1. This CDR3 region has 16 residues. The germline V gene encodes CDR1 MNHEY and CDR2 SVGAGI. Losses at the gene ends were 2 bases for V and 1 base for J; bases not matched to a gene: 4. CDR3 sequence: CASSYDRGISGNTIYF. As DNA, the CDR3 is TGTGCCAGCAGTTACGACAGGGGTATTTCTGGAAACACCATATATTTT.

The chain couples TRBV11-2 to TRBJ2-7; 8 bases map to TRBD1. The CDR3 is 13 amino acids. Germline-derived CDR1 and CDR2 are SGHAT and FQNNGV. J gave up 3 bases and V 5 bases, and 3 bases lay outside the gene matches. Here the CDR3 reads CASSQDRVYEQYF. In nucleotides, the CDR3 is TGTGCCAGCAGCCAGGACAGGGTCTACGAGCAGTACTTC. Full variable domain (rest looked up from reference TRBV11-2 and TRBJ2-7): EAGVAQSPRYKIIEKRQSVAFWCNPISGHATLYWYQQILGQGPKLLIQFQNNGVVDDSQLPKDRFSAERLKGVDSTLKIQPAKLEDSAVYLCASSQDRVYEQYFGPGTRLTVT.

The CDR3 bases are TGCGCCAGCAAAAAGGAATCAGGGCCCTACGAGCAGTACTTC. The encoded protein is CASKKESGPYEQYF. The chain uses TRBV5-1 and TRBJ2-7, with D perhaps TRBD1 (5 bases). CDR1 and CDR2 (germline): SGHRS, YFSETQ. V lost 6 bases and J 2 bases, leaving 15 bases between the germline ends. This CDR3 region has 14 residues.

The chain carries TRBV29-1 and TRBJ2-5; the D gene is possibly TRBD2 (5 bases). The CDR3 covers 13 residues. V dropped 3 bases and J dropped 10 bases, with 18 bases sitting between them. CDR1 and CDR2 (germline): SQVTM, ANQGSEA. The CDR3 nucleotides read TGCAGCGTTGAGTCGGGAAGGTCTGAGGACCAGTACTTC. This encodes CSVESGRSEDQYF.

CDR3 sequence: CASSARALAGVLYEQYF. CDR3 in DNA: TGTGCCAGCAGCGCCCGCGCCCTAGCGGGAGTTTTATACGAGCAGTACTTC. The rearrangement uses TRBV11-3 and TRBJ2-7; 10 bases fit TRBD2. Germline assignment: CDR1 SGHNT and CDR2 YENEEA. The V gene end was trimmed by 5 bases and the J gene end by 4 bases; junction bases not matched to a gene: 14. CDR3 size: 17 residues. Based on the CDR3 plus reference TRBV11-3 and TRBJ2-7, the full variable domain is EAGVVQSPRYKIIEKKQPVAFWCNPISGHNTLYWYLQNLGQGPELLIRYENEEAVDDSQLPKDRFSAERLKGVDSTLKIQPAELGDSAVYLCASSARALAGVLYEQYFGPGTRLTVT.

This clone occurred a few times. The chain links TRBV28 to TRBJ2-3; TRBD2 agrees at 8 bases. Trimming took 2 bases from V and 6 from J; bases not matched to a gene: 10. This CDR3 spans 16 amino acids. Germline V gene data show CDR1 as MDHEN and CDR2 as SYDVKM. This chain's CDR3 is CASSLSSGTHSDTQYF. The CDR3 nucleotides are TGTGCCAGCAGTTTAAGTAGCGGGACGCACAGCGATACGCAGTATTTT.

The chain links TRBV11-3 to TRBJ1-1; tentative D call: TRBD1 (5 bases). The germline V gene has CDR1 SGHNT and CDR2 YENEEA. The CDR3 loop spans 14 amino acids. V dropped 1 base and J dropped 3 bases, with 9 bases sitting between them. Written as DNA, the CDR3 is TGTGCCAGCAGCTTAGGCCGGGGGTACACTGAAGCTTTCTTT. This encodes CASSLGRGYTEAFF. The full variable domain, completed using reference TRBV11-3 and TRBJ1-1, is EAGVVQSPRYKIIEKKQPVAFWCNPISGHNTLYWYLQNLGQGPELLIRYENEEAVDDSQLPKDRFSAERLKGVDSTLKIQPAELGDSAVYLCASSLGRGYTEAFFGQGTRLTVV.